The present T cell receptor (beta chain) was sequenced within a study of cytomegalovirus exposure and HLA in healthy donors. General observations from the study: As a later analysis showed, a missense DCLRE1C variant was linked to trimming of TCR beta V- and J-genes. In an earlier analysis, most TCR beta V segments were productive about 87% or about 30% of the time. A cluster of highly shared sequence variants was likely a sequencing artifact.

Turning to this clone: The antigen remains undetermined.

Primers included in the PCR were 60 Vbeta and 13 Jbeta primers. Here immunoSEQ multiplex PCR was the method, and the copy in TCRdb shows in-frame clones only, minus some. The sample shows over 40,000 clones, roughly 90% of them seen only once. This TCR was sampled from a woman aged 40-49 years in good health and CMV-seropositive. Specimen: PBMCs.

The CDR3 sequence is CASTDNRGGAEAFF. As DNA, the CDR3 is TGTGCCAGCACCGATAATCGGGGGGGGGCTGAAGCTTTCTTT. The chain combines TRBV6-5 with TRBJ1-1; TRBD1 might be the D (5 bases). The CDR3 has 14 amino acids. V was cut by 7 bases and J by 6 bases, with 18 bases left in between. The germline V gene encodes CDR1 MNHEY and CDR2 SVGAGI.